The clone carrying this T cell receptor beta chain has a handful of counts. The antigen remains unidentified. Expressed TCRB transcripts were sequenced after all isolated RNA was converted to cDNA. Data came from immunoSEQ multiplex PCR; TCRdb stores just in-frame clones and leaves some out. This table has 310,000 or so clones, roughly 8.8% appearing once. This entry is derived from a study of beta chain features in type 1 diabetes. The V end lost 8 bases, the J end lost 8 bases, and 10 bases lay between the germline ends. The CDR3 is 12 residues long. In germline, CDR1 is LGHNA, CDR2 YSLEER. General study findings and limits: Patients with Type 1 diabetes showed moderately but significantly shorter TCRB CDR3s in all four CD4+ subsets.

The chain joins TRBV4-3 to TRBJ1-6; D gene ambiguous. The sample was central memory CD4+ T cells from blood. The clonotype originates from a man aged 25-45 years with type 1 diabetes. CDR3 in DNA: TGCGCCAGCGGCAGGCCCGATTCACCCCTCCACTTT. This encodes CASGRPDSPLHF.